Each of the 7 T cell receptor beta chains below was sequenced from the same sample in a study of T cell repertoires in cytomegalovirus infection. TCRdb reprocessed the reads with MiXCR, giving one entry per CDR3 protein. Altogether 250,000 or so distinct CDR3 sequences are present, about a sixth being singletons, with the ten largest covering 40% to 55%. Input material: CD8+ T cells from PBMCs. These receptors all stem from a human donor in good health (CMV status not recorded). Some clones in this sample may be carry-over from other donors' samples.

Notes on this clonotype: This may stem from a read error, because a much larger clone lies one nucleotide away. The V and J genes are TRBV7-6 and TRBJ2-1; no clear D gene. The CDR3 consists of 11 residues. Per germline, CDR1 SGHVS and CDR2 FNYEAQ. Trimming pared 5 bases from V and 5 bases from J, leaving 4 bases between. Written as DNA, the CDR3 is TGTGCCAGCAGCGGAAACAATGAGCAGTTCTTC. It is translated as CASSGNNEQFF.

The CDR3 sequence is CASSSANRGYTGELFF. The CDR3 region has the DNA TGTGCCAGCAGTTCAGCCAACAGGGGGTACACCGGGGAGCTGTTTTTT. This chain links TRBV27 with TRBJ2-2, with 8 bases matching TRBD1. The CDR3 has 16 amino acids. V lost 4 bases to trimming and J lost 3 bases; unmatched junction nucleotides: 7. Per the germline V gene, CDR1 is MNHEY and CDR2 is SMNVEV (reference sequence).

The chain's CDR3 is CASSPGAGAQETQYF. The DNA of the CDR3 is TGTGCCAGCAGCCCCGGGGCAGGGGCACAAGAGACCCAGTACTTC. The chain joins TRBV9 to TRBJ2-5, with D maybe TRBD1 (6 bases). V was shortened by 4 bases and J by 2 bases, with 15 bases between the two germline ends. The germline V gene has CDR1 SGDLS and CDR2 YYNGEE. The length of the CDR3 is 15 residues.

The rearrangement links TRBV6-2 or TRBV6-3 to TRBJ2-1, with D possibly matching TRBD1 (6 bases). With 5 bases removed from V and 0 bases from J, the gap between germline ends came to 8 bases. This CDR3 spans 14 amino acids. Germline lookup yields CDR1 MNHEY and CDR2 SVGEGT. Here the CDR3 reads CASSGQSSYNEQFF. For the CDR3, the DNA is TGTGCCAGCAGTGGACAGAGCTCCTACAATGAGCAGTTCTTC.

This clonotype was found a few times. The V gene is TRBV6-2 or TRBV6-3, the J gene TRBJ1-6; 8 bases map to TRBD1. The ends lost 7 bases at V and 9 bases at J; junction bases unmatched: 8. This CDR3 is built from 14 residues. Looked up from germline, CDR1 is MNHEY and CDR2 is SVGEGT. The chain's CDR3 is CASIDRGSGSPLHF. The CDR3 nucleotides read TGTGCCAGCATCGACAGGGGTTCGGGTTCACCCCTCCACTTT.

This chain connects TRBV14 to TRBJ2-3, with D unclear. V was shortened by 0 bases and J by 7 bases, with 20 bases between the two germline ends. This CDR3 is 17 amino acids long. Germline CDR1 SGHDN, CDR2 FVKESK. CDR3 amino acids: CASSQDRRFKNVNTQYF. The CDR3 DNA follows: TGTGCCAGCAGCCAAGATCGGCGCTTTAAAAACGTAAATACGCAGTATTTT.

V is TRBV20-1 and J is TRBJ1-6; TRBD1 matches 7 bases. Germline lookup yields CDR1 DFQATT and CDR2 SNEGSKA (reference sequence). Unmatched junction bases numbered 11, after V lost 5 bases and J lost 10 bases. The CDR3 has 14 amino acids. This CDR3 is CSASIGTEGSPLHF. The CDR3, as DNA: TGCAGTGCTTCGATCGGGACAGAGGGATCACCCCTCCACTTT.